This T cell receptor (beta chain) was sequenced during a study of T cells in Graves' hyperthyroidism and ophthalmopathy (dated by TCRdb to between 2018 and 2020). About the full investigation: Peripheral blood was sampled at the time of initial diagnosis, prior to any treatment. In roughly six Graves' hyperthyroidism patients, the study also compared T-cell repertoires from thyroid tissue with T-cell repertoires from blood. The paper describes TCR Vbeta CDR3 sequencing of 120 to 150 peripheral blood samples, made up of about 41 ophthalmopathy patients, roughly 72 hyperthyroidism patients and some 17 progressor patients. After sampling, hyperthyroidism patients received methimazole starting at 30 mg daily, and ophthalmopathy patients received high-dose intravenous methylprednisolone. The 90 to 100 discovery patients were randomly split 7:3 into training and test sets. Prospective prediction of ophthalmopathy was tested in an independent validation cohort of fewer than 20 hyperthyroidism patients and around 16 patients who later progressed to ophthalmopathy. To identify distinguishing TCR V-J signatures, a discovery cohort of about 100 patients was used, comprising 40 to 45 with Graves' ophthalmopathy and some 60 with stable Graves' hyperthyroidism. General findings and caveats noted by the study authors: Sample size was not statistically predetermined, and blinding of investigators to group allocation was not performed. In cross-validation, a model built on a 13 V-J signature told ophthalmopathy apart from stable hyperthyroidism with 85% to 90% sensitivity and about 81% specificity, and in testing the same model reached 80%/75%. Most expanded thyroid clonotypes (frequency above 0.001) were also detected in blood, a finding suggesting that blood repertoires may reflect thyroid immune responses. During validation, the model predicted progression to ophthalmopathy a median of roughly 7.1 months ahead of onset, with approximately 71% sensitivity and around 73% specificity.

The TCR beta CDR3 regions were amplified from RNA transcripts. A first-round RT-PCR of the TCR CDR3 used the HTBI primer set with the Qiagen OneStep RT-PCR kit. Libraries were constructed in a second round of multiplex PCR, after which size selection and purification were carried out. Libraries were sequenced paired-end with 100 bp reads on an Illumina HiSeq2000. Per the authors' processing: SOAPnuke was used to process the raw data, removing reads that contained adapters or uncalled bases, had a mean Phred below 15, or lacked an exact match to the constant primer or identifier. High-quality paired reads were merged with COPE v1.2.5, and unique nucleotide sequences were defined as clonotypes. MiTCR v1.1 was used to align the clonotypes against IMGT TRBV, TRBD and TRBJ reference segments. Analysis was restricted to V-J combinations with a frequency above 0.0001, which covered roughly 99% of repertoires. The TCS score was defined as F50 (clonal expansion) divided by E x V (chaos), with BLOSUM62-based TCRdist calculated between CDR3 peptides within each V-J. Welch's t-statistics and random forest reduced approximately 520 V-J features to around 14, which were used in a naive Bayes classifier (R e1071). In-frame beta chains were kept once TCRdb had trimmed the public reads at Q25 with fastp and called clones with MiXCR. CDR3 protein duplicates are merged, each entry listing the most common genes and DNA. These V and J calls are TCRdb output, not the study's own analysis. Across this sample there are around 110,000 distinct CDR3 sequences, with 16% seen only once. The ten largest clones represent 35% to 45% of the sample.

This clonotype was counted a single time. What this receptor recognizes is not known. No per-base quality is available; no much larger clone lies one base away. A single read counts as weak evidence. Graves' hyperthyroidism was defined as stable when no progression to ophthalmopathy occurred over 18 months of follow-up. The hyperthyroidism patients were between 18 and 65 years old and newly diagnosed, with a disease duration of less than 2 months. Any patient with an uncontrolled infection, another autoimmune disease, pregnancy or lactation was excluded. Diagnoses were established on the basis of clinical symptoms, serum thyroxine and TRAb, thyroid ultrasound, and orbital computed tomography. PBMCs were separated from about 10 ml of fresh peripheral blood using Ficoll-Paque density gradient centrifugation. Trizol reagent was used to extract total RNA, and RNA quality was then checked on an Agilent 2100 Bioanalyzer.

The V end loses 5 bases and the J end loses 5 bases, and a stretch of 18 bases separates them. From the cysteine up to the phenylalanine, the CDR3 has a length of 16 residues. Solely the CDR3 DNA is kept, with 48 bases framed from the first base. The germline V gene specifies MDHEN as CDR1 and SYDVKM as CDR2. The receptor was derived from a woman aged 50 to 60 with Graves' hyperthyroidism. The V and J genes are TRBV28 and TRBJ1-4, and possibly TRBD1, on 6 matching bases. The sample was blood. CDR3 loop: CASSIRTAASNEKLFF. In nucleotide form, the sequence is TGTGCCAGCAGTATCAGGACAGCTGCTTCAAATGAAAAACTGTTTTTT.